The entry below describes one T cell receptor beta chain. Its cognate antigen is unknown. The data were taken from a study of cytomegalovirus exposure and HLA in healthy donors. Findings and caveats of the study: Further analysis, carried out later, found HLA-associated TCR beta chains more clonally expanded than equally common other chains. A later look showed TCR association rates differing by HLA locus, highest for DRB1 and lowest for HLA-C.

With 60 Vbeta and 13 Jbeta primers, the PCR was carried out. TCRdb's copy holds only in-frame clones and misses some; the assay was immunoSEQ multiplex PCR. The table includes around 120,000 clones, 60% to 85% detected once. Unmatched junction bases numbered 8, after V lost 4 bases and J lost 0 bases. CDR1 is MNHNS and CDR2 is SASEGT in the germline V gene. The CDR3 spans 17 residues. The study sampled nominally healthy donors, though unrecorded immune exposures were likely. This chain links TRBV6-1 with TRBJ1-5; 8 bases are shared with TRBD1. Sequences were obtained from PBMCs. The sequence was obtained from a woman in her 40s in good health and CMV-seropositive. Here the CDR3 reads CASSVGTGRYSNQPQHF. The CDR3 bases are TGTGCCAGCAGTGTTGGGACAGGCCGGTATAGCAATCAGCCCCAGCATTTT.